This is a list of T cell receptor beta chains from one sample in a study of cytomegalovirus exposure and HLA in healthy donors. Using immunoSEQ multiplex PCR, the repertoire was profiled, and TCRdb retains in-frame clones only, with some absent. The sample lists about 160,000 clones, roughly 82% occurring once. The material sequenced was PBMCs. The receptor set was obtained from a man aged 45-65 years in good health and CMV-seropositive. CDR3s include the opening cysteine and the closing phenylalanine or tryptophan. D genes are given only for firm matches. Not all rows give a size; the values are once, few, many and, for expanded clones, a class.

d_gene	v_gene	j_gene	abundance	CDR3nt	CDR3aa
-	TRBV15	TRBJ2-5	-	TGTGCCACCAGCCTTGGCGGAGAAGAGACCCAGTACTTC	CATSLGGEETQYF
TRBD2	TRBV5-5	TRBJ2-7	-	TGTGCCAGCAGCTCTAGCGGGGGGGCTAGGGAGCAGTACTTC	CASSSSGGAREQYF
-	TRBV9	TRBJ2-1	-	TGTGCCAGCAGCGTAGGGGTAGCGGAGTACGCTGGCCAGTTCTTC	CASSVGVAEYAGQFF
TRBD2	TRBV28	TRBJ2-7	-	TGTGCCAGCACCAAGACTAGCGGAAACTCCTACGAGCAGTACTTC	CASTKTSGNSYEQYF
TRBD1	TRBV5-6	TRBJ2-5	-	TGTGCCAGCGCAGGGGGCTGGGAGACCCAGTACTTC	CASAGGWETQYF
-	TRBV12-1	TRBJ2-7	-	TGTGCCAGCAGCCAGGGGCCTTGGGCAGGGGGCTGGTACGAGCAGTACTTC	CASSQGPWAGGWYEQYF
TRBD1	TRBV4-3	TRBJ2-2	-	TGCGCCAGCAGTCGACAGGGGGCTAACACCGGGGAGCTGTTTTTT	CASSRQGANTGELFF
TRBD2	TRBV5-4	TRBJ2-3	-	TGTGCCAGCAGCCTAGGGAGGGCCGGGAGGGCCTCCACAGATACGCAGTATTTT	CASSLGRAGRASTDTQYF
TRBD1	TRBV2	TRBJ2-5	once	TGTGCCAGCTCCGGGACAGGGACTCAAGAGACCCAGTACTTC	CASSGTGTQETQYF
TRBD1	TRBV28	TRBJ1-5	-	TGTGCCAGCAATACAGGGGATCAGCCCCAGCATTTT	CASNTGDQPQHF
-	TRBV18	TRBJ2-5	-	TGTGCCAGCTCACCACAGAGACTGCAAGAGACCCAGTACTTC	CASSPQRLQETQYF
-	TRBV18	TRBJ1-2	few	TGTGCCAGCTCACACAAAAACGACAGGCCGTATGGCTACACCTTC	CASSHKNDRPYGYTF
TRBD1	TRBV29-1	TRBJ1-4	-	TGCAGTGACGGACAGGGGGCGCGCGGTGAAAAACTGTTTTTT	CSDGQGARGEKLFF
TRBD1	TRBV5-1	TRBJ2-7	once	TGCGCCAGCAGAACGGGGACAGGGGGCCGTGAGCAGTACTTC	CASRTGTGGREQYF
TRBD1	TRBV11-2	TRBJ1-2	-	TGTGCCAGCAGCAATACAGGGGCCTCTAACTATGGCTACACCTTC	CASSNTGASNYGYTF
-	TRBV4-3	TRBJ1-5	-	TGCGCCAGCAGCCAAGATGTGGCGGGGAGCAATCAGCCCCAGCATTTT	CASSQDVAGSNQPQHF
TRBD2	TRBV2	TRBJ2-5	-	TGTGCCAGCAGTGGACTAGCTGAAGAGACCCAGTACTTC	CASSGLAEETQYF
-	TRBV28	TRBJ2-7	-	TGTGCCAGCAACATCGGGGATTACGAGCAGTACTTC	CASNIGDYEQYF
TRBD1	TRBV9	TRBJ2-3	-	TGTGCCAGCAGCACACAGGGGGGTTCTAGCACAGATACGCAGTATTTT	CASSTQGGSSTDTQYF
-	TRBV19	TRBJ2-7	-	TGTGCCAGTAGTATGGGCAGGGGACCCTACGAGCAGTACTTC	CASSMGRGPYEQYF
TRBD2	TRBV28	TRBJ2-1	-	TGTGCCAGCAGTTTTAGACTAGCGGGAATCGACAATGAGCAGTTCTTC	CASSFRLAGIDNEQFF
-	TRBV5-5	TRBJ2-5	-	TGTGCCAGCAGCTTCAGGGGCCACACTCAAGAGGCCCAGTACTTC	CASSFRGHTQEAQYF
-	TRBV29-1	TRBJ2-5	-	TGCATCGTTGAAGATACGACAGCCGGAACCCAGTACTTC	CIVEDTTAGTQYF
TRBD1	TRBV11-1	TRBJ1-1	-	TGTGCCAGCAGCTTAGGACAGGGGGCGATGGTGGAGTCCACTGAAGCTTTCTTT	CASSLGQGAMVESTEAFF
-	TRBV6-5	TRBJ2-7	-	TGTGCCAGCAGTTACTCTGGGGGGATCGACTACGAGCAGTACTTC	CASSYSGGIDYEQYF
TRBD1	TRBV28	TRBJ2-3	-	TGTGCCAGCAGGCCATCCGGACAGGGGGTCGATACGCAGTATTTT	CASRPSGQGVDTQYF
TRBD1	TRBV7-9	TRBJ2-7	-	TGTTCCAGCAGCTTAGGGGGACAGGGGGCCCACGAGCAGTACTTC	CSSSLGGQGAHEQYF
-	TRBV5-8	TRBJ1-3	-	TGTGCCAGCAGCTTGGTCGTGAGGGATGGAAACACCATATATTTT	CASSLVVRDGNTIYF
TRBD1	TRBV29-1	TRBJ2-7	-	TGCAGCGCACCGGGACAGGGGGCTTACGAGCAGTACTTC	CSAPGQGAYEQYF
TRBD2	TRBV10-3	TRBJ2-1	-	TGTGCCACTCTTGTCGGGGCGGGAGGAGGTAATGAGCAGTTCTTC	CATLVGAGGGNEQFF
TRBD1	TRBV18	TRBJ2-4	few	TGTGCCAGCTCACCTAGTCCGGGACAGGGAGAAATTCAGTACTTC	CASSPSPGQGEIQYF
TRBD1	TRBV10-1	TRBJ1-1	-	TGCGCCAGCAGTGAGAAGCAGGGGGCAATGAACACTGAAGCTTTCTTT	CASSEKQGAMNTEAFF
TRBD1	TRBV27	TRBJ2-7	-	TGTGCCAGCAGTTCGACAGGGGGTCGATACGAGCAGTACTTC	CASSSTGGRYEQYF
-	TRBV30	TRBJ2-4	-	TGTGCCTGGAGTTTGGAGGGGAGACAGTACTTC	CAWSLEGRQYF
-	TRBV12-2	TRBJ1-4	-	TGTGCAAGTCGCCCCACAGGGCTATATGAAAAACTGTTTTTT	CASRPTGLYEKLFF
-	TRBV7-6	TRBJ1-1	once	TGTGCCAGCAGCCCGGCGGGGCAGGACACTGAAGCTTTCTTT	CASSPAGQDTEAFF
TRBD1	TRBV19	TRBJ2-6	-	TGTGCCAGTAGTATAGACCCAGGGGGCATTTCTGGGGCCAACGTCCTGACTTTC	CASSIDPGGISGANVLTF
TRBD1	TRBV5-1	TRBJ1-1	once	TGCGCCAGCACCCCACAGGGGGGTGGAGCTTTCTTT	CASTPQGGGAFF
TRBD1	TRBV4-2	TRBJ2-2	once	TGTGCCAGCAGCCACCCGACAGGGGACACCGGGGAGCTGTTTTTT	CASSHPTGDTGELFF
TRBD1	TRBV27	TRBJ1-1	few	TGTGCCAGCAGTGCCTCGGACAGGCATGAAGCTTTCTTT	CASSASDRHEAFF
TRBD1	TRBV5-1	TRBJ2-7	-	TGCGCCAGCAGCTTGGTGGGACAGGGCACTTCCTACGAGCAGTACTTC	CASSLVGQGTSYEQYF
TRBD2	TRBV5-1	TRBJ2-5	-	TGCGCCAGCAGCTTGGTCTGGGAGGGCCAGGAGACCCAGTACTTC	CASSLVWEGQETQYF
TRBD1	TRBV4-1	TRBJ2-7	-	TGCGCCAGCAGCCGAGGACAGGGGAAATTTTACGAGCAGTACTTC	CASSRGQGKFYEQYF
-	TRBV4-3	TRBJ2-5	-	TGCGCCAGCAGCCGCTTACTACAGGTGGTGGACCAAGAGACCCAGTACTTC	CASSRLLQVVDQETQYF
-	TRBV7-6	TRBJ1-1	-	TGTGCCAGCAGTCCACGAAGCGGTCCTTCCACTGAAGCTTTCTTT	CASSPRSGPSTEAFF